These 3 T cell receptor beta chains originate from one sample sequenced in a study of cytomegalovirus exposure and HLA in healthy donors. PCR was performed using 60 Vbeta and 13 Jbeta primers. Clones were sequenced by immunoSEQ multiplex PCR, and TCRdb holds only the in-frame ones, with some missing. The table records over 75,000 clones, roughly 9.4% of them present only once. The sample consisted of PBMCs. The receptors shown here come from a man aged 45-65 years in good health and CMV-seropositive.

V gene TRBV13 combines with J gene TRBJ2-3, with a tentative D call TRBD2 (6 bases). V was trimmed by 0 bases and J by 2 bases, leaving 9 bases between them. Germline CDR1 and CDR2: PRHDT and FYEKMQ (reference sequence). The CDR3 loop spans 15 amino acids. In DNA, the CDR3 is TGTGCCAGCAGCTTAGGGGGACTTAACACAGATACGCAGTATTTT. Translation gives CASSLGGLNTDTQYF.

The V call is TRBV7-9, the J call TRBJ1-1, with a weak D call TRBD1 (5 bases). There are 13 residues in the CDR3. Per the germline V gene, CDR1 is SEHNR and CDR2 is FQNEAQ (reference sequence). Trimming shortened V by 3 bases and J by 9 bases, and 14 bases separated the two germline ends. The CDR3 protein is CASSFDSPSKAFF. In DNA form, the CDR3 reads TGTGCCAGCAGCTTCGACAGTCCGTCGAAAGCTTTCTTT.

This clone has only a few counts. DNA of the CDR3: TGTGCCAGCAGCGCCAGGACAGGGTCAGATACGCAGTATTTT. As protein: CASSARTGSDTQYF. The rearrangement links TRBV5-6 to TRBJ2-3; 8 bases agree with TRBD1. The germline V gene encodes CDR1 SGHDT and CDR2 YYEEEE. Trimming removed 4 bases from V and 4 bases from J; junction bases left unmatched: 5. The CDR3 sequence is 14 residues long.